Sequencing of this T cell receptor beta chain was carried out in a study of blood T cell repertoires in COVID-19. CDR1 and CDR2 (germline): SGHDN, FVKESK. V gave up 4 bases and J gave up 3 bases, with 10 bases separating them. CDR3 size: 14 residues. Assay: immunoSEQ multiplex PCR; the TCRdb copy retains only in-frame clones and omits some. The sample gives about 410,000 clones, 90% of which show up once; about 0.57% is in the top ten. The origin of this receptor is a young man who had recovered from COVID-19. Sequencing used PBMCs or T cells enriched from blood (not recorded which). The rearrangement links TRBV14 to TRBJ1-5; TRBD1 is a possible D gene (6 bases). CDR3 residues: CASSPTGTNQPQHF. The DNA of the CDR3 is TGTGCCAGCAGCCCTACAGGGACCAATCAGCCCCAGCATTTT.